This is a list of T cell receptor beta chains from one sample in a study of blood T cell repertoires in COVID-19. TCRdb's table, derived via immunoSEQ multiplex PCR, lists solely in-frame clones and lacks some. The sample lists tens of thousands of clones, 85% to 90% occurring once. Sequencing was carried out using peripheral blood. The receptor set was obtained from an older woman with active COVID-19. CDR3s include the opening cysteine and the closing phenylalanine or tryptophan. The listing skips clone size in some rows; elsewhere it reads once, few, many or a size class.

TRBJ2-2 | TRBV7-3 | - | CASSLLSGQTGELFF
TRBJ2-1 | TRBV20-1 | - | CSASWGPNEQFF
TRBJ1-2 | TRBV19 | - | CASSRSTDLNYGYTF
TRBJ2-3 | TRBV10-3 | - | CAISESSGGNWGTDTQYF
TRBJ2-1 | TRBV5-1 | - | CASSSTTSSNEQFF
TRBJ1-2 | TRBV15 | - | CATSRGRSNYGYTF
TRBJ2-2 | TRBV28 | - | CASRPHQTSITGELFF
TRBJ2-4 | TRBV5-1 | - | CASSEQGAKNIQYF
TRBJ1-5 | TRBV19 | - | CASRPQGETGALNQPQHF
TRBJ1-3 | TRBV5-1 | once | CASSFRGIGNTIYF
TRBJ2-2 | TRBV5-1 | - | CASRPGGNGELFF
TRBJ2-5 | TRBV7-6 | - | CASSFHSGRGQETQYF
TRBJ1-1 | TRBV5-4 | - | CASSRQGGGTEAFF
TRBJ2-3 | TRBV2 | - | CASSLAGAVGTQYF
TRBJ2-7 | TRBV10-3 | few | CAISPSTFAYEQYF
TRBJ2-4 | TRBV3-1/TRBV3-2 | - | CASSLGGRENIQYF
TRBJ2-2 | TRBV15 | - | CATSKGQFTGELFF
TRBJ2-2 | TRBV19 | - | CASSTITTGRTGELFF
TRBJ2-7 | TRBV5-8 | - | CASSLAGGRHYEQYF
TRBJ2-2 | TRBV4-2 | - | CASSQTGTGVTGELFF
TRBJ1-1 | TRBV12-3/TRBV12-4 | - | CASTLLQTEAFF
TRBJ2-3 | TRBV9 | - | CASTEGIQGDTQYF
TRBJ2-7 | TRBV10-2 | - | CASSRLGVVEQYF
TRBJ2-1 | TRBV28 | - | CASSFTGLGSYNEQFF
TRBJ2-4 | TRBV19 | - | CASSGGLAGPRAKNIQYF
TRBJ1-2 | TRBV11-2 | - | CASSFALFNYGYTF
TRBJ1-5 | TRBV4-1 | few | CASSQDPGVGQPQHF
TRBJ2-7 | TRBV14 | - | CASSQGGPEQYF
TRBJ1-2 | TRBV5-4 | - | CASSDVPGGKGYTF
TRBJ1-2 | TRBV10-1 | few | CATLLWTGKIYGYTF
TRBJ1-1 | TRBV16 | - | CASSHVRAEAFF
TRBJ1-2 | TRBV9 | - | CASSVEGQNYGYTF
TRBJ1-2 | TRBV5-1 | - | CASSPDPGTAYGYTF
TRBJ2-5 | TRBV7-9 | - | CASSRRDREETQYF
TRBJ2-1 | TRBV18 | once | CASSPGLANEQFF
TRBJ1-1 | TRBV6-1 | - | CASSETESGGAFF
TRBJ1-1 | TRBV5-5 | once | CASSLTGKGTEAFF
TRBJ2-1 | TRBV19 | - | CASSGRTALNEQFF
TRBJ2-2 | TRBV7-3 | - | CASSPKQGSSGELFF
TRBJ2-5 | TRBV7-8 | - | CASSTPYRGETQYF
TRBJ2-5 | TRBV29-1 | once | CSVERSTETQYF
TRBJ2-1 | TRBV7-9 | once | CASSLGAGQQFF
TRBJ2-7 | TRBV24-1 | - | CATSAAGSYEQYF